Listed below are T cell receptor beta chains from one sample, sequenced in a study of T cell responses to AZD1222 COVID-19 vaccine. Method: immunoSEQ multiplex PCR; TCRdb's copy keeps in-frame clones and lacks some. Of under 150,000 clones in the sample, around 89% were seen once. The sample here was peripheral blood, taken on day 0 of MenACWY control vaccination. These receptor sequences come from an adult in good health. The conserved cysteine and the conserved F or W are not part of the CDR3 here. Each record gives: CDR3 protein, J gene, V gene.

cdr3_aa: ASSEGTGYQEAF; j_call: TRBJ1-1; v_call: TRBV11-3
cdr3_aa: ASSELGRGDTQY; j_call: TRBJ2-3; v_call: TRBV6-1
cdr3_aa: ASSLGGGPLGQF; j_call: TRBJ2-1; v_call: TRBV6-5
cdr3_aa: ASSQNGRPDTQY; j_call: TRBJ2-3; v_call: TRBV5-1
cdr3_aa: ATQAGVSYEQY; j_call: TRBJ2-7; v_call: TRBV6-5
cdr3_aa: ASSQDRAGFTGELF; j_call: TRBJ2-2; v_call: TRBV4-3
cdr3_aa: ASSVVGQADTQY; j_call: TRBJ2-3; v_call: TRBV9
cdr3_aa: ASSYFQTGGRDTQY; j_call: TRBJ2-3; v_call: TRBV6-6
cdr3_aa: ASSQFSGRASEQY; j_call: TRBJ2-7; v_call: TRBV27
cdr3_aa: ASSRTSGPYEQY; j_call: TRBJ2-7; v_call: TRBV3-1/TRBV3-2
cdr3_aa: ASSPQRSGRETQY; j_call: TRBJ2-5; v_call: TRBV4-1
cdr3_aa: ASSYVYRGANSYEQY; j_call: TRBJ2-7; v_call: TRBV6-2/TRBV6-3
cdr3_aa: ASSVAGANNEKLF; j_call: TRBJ1-4; v_call: TRBV9
cdr3_aa: ASSYSRGPPNTEAF; j_call: TRBJ1-1; v_call: TRBV6-5
cdr3_aa: ASRSTGRTYEQY; j_call: TRBJ2-7; v_call: TRBV19
cdr3_aa: ASSPGGIGANVLT; j_call: TRBJ2-6; v_call: TRBV6-5
cdr3_aa: ASSQLSGNTIY; j_call: TRBJ1-3; v_call: TRBV3-1/TRBV3-2
cdr3_aa: ASSTPGQVEAF; j_call: TRBJ1-1; v_call: TRBV6-5
cdr3_aa: ASSLTALYSYNEQF; j_call: TRBJ2-1; v_call: TRBV11-3
cdr3_aa: ASSLAPGLARTDTQY; j_call: TRBJ2-3; v_call: TRBV7-9
cdr3_aa: ASSLRTGSTGNEQF; j_call: TRBJ2-1; v_call: TRBV11-3
cdr3_aa: ASSLWESGYT; j_call: TRBJ1-2; v_call: TRBV7-8
cdr3_aa: ASSQGPSGMHGELF; j_call: TRBJ2-2; v_call: TRBV3-1/TRBV3-2
cdr3_aa: ASSSRGGLAKDTQY; j_call: TRBJ2-3; v_call: TRBV11-3
cdr3_aa: ASTGTVSYNEQF; j_call: TRBJ2-1; v_call: TRBV2
cdr3_aa: ASSAGTGISYEQY; j_call: TRBJ2-7; v_call: TRBV19
cdr3_aa: ASSQGLPYEQY; j_call: TRBJ2-7; v_call: TRBV6-5
cdr3_aa: ASSLSLTSGSYSEQF; j_call: TRBJ2-1; v_call: TRBV7-6
cdr3_aa: ASSSGLAGVWDTQY; j_call: TRBJ2-3; v_call: TRBV5-4